These 5 T cell receptor beta chains came from one sample sequenced in a study of OX40 agonist ivuxolimab in advanced cancers. TCRdb keeps only in-frame clones here, not all; method: immunoSEQ multiplex PCR. The sample records under 80,000 clones, 75% to 90% being singletons. Specimen: CD4+ or CD8+ T cells sorted from blood, collected in a trial of the OX40 agonist ivuxolimab. These receptors were collected from an adult with an advanced solid tumor such as melanoma, head and neck, liver or kidney cancer.

The chain joins TRBV28 to TRBJ1-1; D possibly corresponds to TRBD1 (6 bases). Trimming pared 7 bases from V and 1 base from J, leaving 10 bases between. The germline V gene has CDR1 MDHEN and CDR2 SYDVKM. The CDR3 covers 13 residues. The chain's CDR3 is CASMGGRNTEAFF. The DNA of the CDR3 is TGTGCCAGCATGGGGGGCCGGAACACTGAAGCTTTCTTT.

This chain uses TRBV19 with TRBJ1-4; D perhaps matches TRBD1 (6 bases). This CDR3 contains 14 residues. V was clipped by 4 bases and J by 7 bases, with 13 bases between them. Per germline, CDR1 LNHDA and CDR2 SQIVND (reference sequence). The CDR3 nucleotides are TGTGCCAGTAGTACCACAGGGAGTAGTGAAAAACTGTTTTTT. Encoded protein: CASSTTGSSEKLFF.

The chain has TRBV4-3 and TRBJ1-2, with D tentatively TRBD1 (6 bases). The V gene lost 1 base and the J gene lost 4 bases, with 13 bases spanning the gap. The CDR3 extends over 15 amino acids. Germline CDR1 reads LGHNA; CDR2 reads YSLEER. In nucleotides, the CDR3 is TGCGCCAGCAGCCAAGGTCACAGGGTTGGCTATGGCTACACCTTC. This codes for CASSQGHRVGYGYTF.

The chain uses TRBV28 and TRBJ1-2; D remains ambiguous. This CDR3 region has 15 residues. The V end lost 7 bases, the J end lost 3 bases, and 18 bases lay between the germline ends. Germline loops: CDR1 MDHEN, CDR2 SYDVKM. The CDR3 nucleotides read TGTGCCAGCACCCCCTGGCCGTTATCGGACTATGGCTACACCTTC. It encodes CASTPWPLSDYGYTF.

This clone was detected a few times. The chain links TRBV7-2 to TRBJ1-4; TRBD1 is a possible D gene (5 bases). From germline, CDR1 is SGHTA and CDR2 FQGNSA. V was shortened by 5 bases and J by 3 bases, with 10 bases between the two germline ends. This CDR3 has 14 amino acids. The CDR3 spells CASSRGSSNEKLFF. CDR3 in DNA: TGTGCCAGCAGCCGGGGGTCCTCTAATGAAAAACTGTTTTTT.